This TCR beta chain was obtained from a study of response to subunit inactivated influenza vaccine. Study-wide findings and caveats: That few new T cells are recruited by each seasonal influenza vaccination was the authors' suggestion.

TCRdb called the RT-PCR reads again in MiXCR, with one record for every CDR3 protein. The sample has about 310,000 distinct CDR3 sequences, roughly 22% seen once; the top ten hold about a tenth. This clonotype was seen repeatedly, ten times or more. What it binds is unknown. The CDR3 runs 15 residues. Germline V gene lookup returns CDR1 SGHDT and CDR2 YYEEEE. Trimming removed 2 bases at V and 1 base at J, with 10 bases between. The sample in question was PBMCs from blood, obtained approximately 20 months after vaccination. The TCR was taken from a man aged 45 to 75 who received an inactivated influenza vaccine. The genes are TRBV5-6 and TRBJ1-3; no clear D. The chain's CDR3 is CASSFGFSSGNTIYF. The CDR3, as DNA: TGTGCCAGCAGCTTTGGTTTCAGTTCTGGAAACACCATATATTTT. Drawing the rest from reference TRBV5-6 and TRBJ1-3, the complete variable domain is DAGVTQSPTHLIKTRGQQVTLRCSPKSGHDTVSWYQQALGQGPQFIFQYYEEEERQRGNFPDRFSGHQFPNYSSELNVNALLLGDSALYLCASSFGFSSGNTIYFGEGSWLTVV.